This entry lists 17 T cell receptor beta chains sequenced from one sample in a study of CD8+CD57+ T cells in acquired aplastic anemia. TCR beta VDJ and CDR3 profiles were obtained from a genomic DNA template. TCRdb recomputed calls from the reads with MiXCR, one row per CDR3 protein. The repertoire holds some 150,000 distinct CDR3 sequences, 35% to 50% seen once, with less than 8.5% in the top ten. Sequencing was done on a sample of sorted CD4+, CD8+, or CD8+CD57+ T cells (not recorded which) from PBMCs. The source is a human donor in good health, serving as a control.

The sample holds many counts of this clonotype. As DNA, the CDR3 is TGTGCCAGTAGTATCAGAGGGAACACTGAAGCTTTCTTT. Protein sequence: CASSIRGNTEAFF. The rearrangement links TRBV19 to TRBJ1-1; D not certain. Germline assignment: CDR1 LNHDA and CDR2 SQIVND (reference sequence). The CDR3 totals 13 residues. V was trimmed by 3 bases and J by 1 base, leaving 6 bases between them.

This chain connects TRBV7-6 to TRBJ2-6; D remains ambiguous. CDR1 and CDR2 from the germline V gene are SGHVS and FNYEAQ. The CDR3 spans 15 residues. V was cut by 2 bases and J by 4 bases, with 9 bases left in between. The CDR3 DNA reads TGTGCCAGCAGCTTAACGGGTGACGGGGCCAACGTCCTGACTTTC. Encoded protein: CASSLTGDGANVLTF.

In its sample, this clonotype was seen once. The genes are TRBV15 and TRBJ2-7; D is unresolved. CDR1 and CDR2 from the germline V gene are LNHNV and YYDKDF (reference sequence). CDR3 length equals 15 residues. The V end lost 1 base, the J end lost 1 base, and 11 bases lay between the germline ends. CDR3 region: CATSRGDGPSYEQYF. CDR3 sequence (DNA): TGTGCCACCAGCAGAGGAGACGGGCCATCCTACGAGCAGTACTTC.

This clonotype occurred many times. The genes are TRBV12-3 or TRBV12-4 and TRBJ2-3, with 7 bases identical to TRBD2. The CDR3 has 14 residues. Germline trimming cut 4 bases from V and 1 base from J; bases unmatched to any gene: 2. CDR3 residues: CASSSSGGTDTQYF. The CDR3, as DNA: TGTGCCAGCAGTTCTAGCGGTGGCACAGATACGCAGTATTTT.

This clonotype was picked up a small number of times. The V and J genes are TRBV29-1 and TRBJ2-7, with D possibly being TRBD2 (6 bases). CDR3 size: 15 residues. The germline gives CDR1 SQVTM, CDR2 ANQGSEA. V was clipped by 7 bases and J by 6 bases, with 25 bases between them. The CDR3 reads CSARPGLQGTSEQYF. CDR3 bases: TGCAGCGCTCGACCGGGACTCCAAGGAACATCCGAGCAGTACTTC.

The table lists this clonotype with many counts. This chain uses TRBV29-1 with TRBJ2-1, with D maybe TRBD2 (6 bases). The germline V and J ends were trimmed by 4 bases and 7 bases, with 14 bases remaining between them. Germline V gene lookup returns CDR1 SQVTM and CDR2 ANQGSEA. CDR3 length equals 13 residues. The CDR3 sequence: CSVAAGFLNEQFF. CDR3 coding DNA: TGCAGCGTTGCTGCGGGGTTTTTGAATGAGCAGTTCTTC.

This clonotype was recorded at least ten times. The chain uses TRBV5-1 and TRBJ1-1; TRBD1 is a possible D gene (5 bases). The CDR3 is made up of 15 amino acids. Per the germline V gene, CDR1 is SGHRS and CDR2 is YFSETQ. Trimming took off 5 bases at V and 0 bases at J, with 14 bases between the two ends. CDR3 bases: TGCGCCAGCAGTCCTGGGACGGTAATGAACACTGAAGCTTTCTTT. This codes for CASSPGTVMNTEAFF.

Of note for this clonotype: A junction boundary mismatches the germline segment, possibly from a read error. The chain couples TRBV4-2 to TRBJ2-2; 9 bases line up with TRBD2. The CDR3 is 17 amino acids. Germline CDR1 is LGHNA and CDR2 is YNFKEQ. The CDR3 protein is CASSRASGTPNTGELSF. CDR3 sequence (DNA): TGTGCCAGCAGCCGGGCTAGCGGGACTCCGAACACCGGGGAGCTGTCTTTT.

This clonotype was recorded many times. The chain combines TRBV7-9 with TRBJ2-1; D is unclear. Germline CDR1 is SEHNR and CDR2 is FQNEAQ (reference sequence). The CDR3 runs 8 residues. Between the trimmed V and J ends, which lost 6 bases and 12 bases, there was a span of 3 bases. The CDR3 coding sequence is TGTGCCAGCAGACCGCAGTTCTTC. This sequence encodes CASRPQFF.

This chain uses TRBV11-2 with TRBJ2-1; D unresolved. The CDR3 has 16 amino acids. Germline values: CDR1 SGHAT, CDR2 FQNNGV. V lost 0 bases and J lost 4, with 13 bases in between. The CDR3 spells CASSLEAAIKYNEQFF. The CDR3 DNA sequence: TGTGCCAGCAGCTTAGAGGCGGCAATAAAATACAATGAGCAGTTCTTC.

The chain is built from TRBV25-1 and TRBJ1-1, with a weak D call TRBD1 (6 bases). CDR3 length equals 11 residues. V gave up 7 bases and J gave up 5 bases, with 8 bases separating them. Per the germline V gene, CDR1 is MGHDK and CDR2 is SYGVNS. The CDR3 nucleotides are TGTGCCAGCATCAGGGGTACTGAAGCTTTCTTT. It specifies CASIRGTEAFF.

The chain carries TRBV5-6 and TRBJ1-2; TRBD1 matches 8 bases. V shed 5 bases, J shed 5 bases, and the junction held 11 bases outside the gene matches. The V gene's germline CDR1 is SGHDT and CDR2 YYEEEE. The CDR3 consists of 15 residues. The DNA for the CDR3 is TGTGCCAGCAGTTGGACAGGGACCAATTCGTATGGCTACACCTTC. Protein: CASSWTGTNSYGYTF.

J is TRBJ1-2 and V is TRBV24-1; 8 bases are a match to TRBD1. This CDR3 region has 14 residues. Germline CDR1 is KGHDR and CDR2 is SFDVKD. Trimming removed 4 bases from V and 8 bases from J; junction bases left unmatched: 8. The CDR3 loop reads CATSEPDRAEGYTF. Written as DNA, the CDR3 is TGTGCCACCAGTGAACCGGACAGGGCAGAAGGCTACACCTTC.

A few counts support this clonotype. The chain links TRBV5-5 to TRBJ1-3, with D maybe TRBD1 (6 bases). This CDR3 is 14 amino acids long. Germline V gene lookup returns CDR1 SGHKS and CDR2 YYEKEE (reference sequence). V lost 3 bases, J lost 11 bases, and 18 bases lay in between. CDR3 bases: TGTGCCAGCAGCTCCACCGGGACACCCAAGTCCATATATTTT. Amino acids: CASSSTGTPKSIYF. Full variable domain (outside the CDR3, taken from reference TRBV5-5 and TRBJ1-3): DAGVTQSPTHLIKTRGQQVTLRCSPISGHKSVSWYQQVLGQGPQFIFQYYEKEERGRGNFPDRFSARQFPNYSSELNVNALLLGDSALYLCASSSTGTPKSIYFGEGSWLTVV.

This clonotype was detected many times. A read error is possible here, since a much larger clone lies one base away. The chain combines TRBV5-4 with TRBJ1-1; D is uncertain. The CDR3 totals 12 residues. In germline, CDR1 is SGHNT, CDR2 YYREEE (reference sequence). Trimming cost V 1 base and J 1 base, with 2 bases left between them. The CDR3 DNA is TGTGCCAGCAGCTTGAGGAACACTGAAGCTTTCTTT. Protein product: CASSLRNTEAFF.

There are many counts of this clonotype. V usage is TRBV18 and J usage is TRBJ1-1, with D possibly being TRBD1 (6 bases). The V end was cut by 4 bases, the J end by 4 bases, with 16 bases between. The CDR3 sequence is 15 residues long. In germline, CDR1 is KGHSH, CDR2 LQKENI. CDR3 protein: CASSRRQEEVTEAFF. CDR3 in DNA: TGTGCCAGCTCACGTAGACAGGAGGAAGTCACTGAAGCTTTCTTT.

This rearrangement joins TRBV20-1 to TRBJ2-5, with 7 bases fitting TRBD2. Trimming took 6 bases from V and 5 from J; bases not matched to a gene: 15. The CDR3 is 15 residues long. Germline V CDR1 and CDR2: DFQATT, SNEGSKA (reference sequence). CDR3 in DNA: TGCAGTGCCAGAAGACCGGGACTAAGGATCGAGACCCAGTACTTC. Protein product: CSARRPGLRIETQYF.